The 11 T cell receptor beta chains in this list originate from one sample, sequenced in a study of cytomegalovirus exposure and HLA in healthy donors. Use of 60 Vbeta and 13 Jbeta primers characterized the PCR. The protocol was immunoSEQ multiplex PCR, while the TCRdb copy is restricted to in-frame clones and leaves out a portion. This repertoire shows over 150,000 clones, about 77% found once; its top ten account for less than 9%. Sequencing was carried out using PBMCs. Receptors originate from a male donor in good health and CMV-seropositive.

The rearrangement joins TRBV2 to TRBJ2-3; perhaps TRBD2 as D (5 bases). CDR3 size: 14 residues. The V gene lost 8 bases and the J gene lost 3 bases, with 15 bases spanning the gap. Germline CDR1 SNHLY, CDR2 FYNNEI. The chain's CDR3 is CASGLSSGTDTQYF. CDR3 sequence (DNA): TGTGCCAGCGGTCTCTCCAGCGGAACAGATACGCAGTATTTT.

The chain carries TRBV6-5 and TRBJ2-3; weak D call: TRBD2 (6 bases). Trimming took off 6 bases at V and 3 bases at J, with 13 bases between the two ends. The CDR3 has 14 amino acids. Germline CDR1 reads MNHEY; CDR2 reads SVGAGI. In DNA, the CDR3 is TGTGCCAGCAGGGAGGGGCTGGGGACAGATACGCAGTATTTT. This translates into CASREGLGTDTQYF.

V usage is TRBV2 and J usage is TRBJ1-2; D might be TRBD1 (5 bases). This CDR3 region has 14 residues. Trimming stripped 4 bases from V and 0 bases from J, with 9 bases between. CDR1 SNHLY and CDR2 FYNNEI come from the germline V gene. CDR3 region: CASSADSTNYGYTF. The CDR3, as DNA: TGTGCCAGCAGTGCAGACAGCACTAACTATGGCTACACCTTC.

In its sample, this clone was seen once. The rearrangement uses TRBV25-1 and TRBJ2-1; TRBD1 is a possible D gene (5 bases). Trimming took off 3 bases at V and 2 bases at J, with 8 bases between the two ends. The germline gives CDR1 MGHDK, CDR2 SYGVNS. CDR3 size: 14 residues. CDR3 residues: CASSDRATYNEQFF. The CDR3 bases are TGTGCCAGCAGTGACAGGGCGACCTACAATGAGCAGTTCTTC.

This chain connects TRBV11-1 to TRBJ2-7; no firm D call. Germline V CDR1 and CDR2: SGHAT, FQDESV (reference sequence). The CDR3 runs 14 residues. The germline V and J ends were trimmed by 0 bases and 2 bases, with 8 bases remaining between them. CDR3: CASSLARPAYEQYF. In nucleotides, the CDR3 is TGTGCCAGCAGCTTAGCCAGGCCCGCCTACGAGCAGTACTTC.

The chain couples TRBV9 to TRBJ1-1; D perhaps matches TRBD1 (6 bases). Trimming took off 1 base at V and 1 base at J, with 14 bases between the two ends. This CDR3 comprises 16 residues. CDR1 is SGDLS and CDR2 is YYNGEE in the germline V gene. For the CDR3, the DNA is TGTGCCAGCAGCGTACCGCCGGGGGGCGAGAACACTGAAGCTTTCTTT. It encodes CASSVPPGGENTEAFF.

This chain connects TRBV7-6 to TRBJ2-2; TRBD2 matches 10 bases. This CDR3 is built from 16 residues. V was pared by 4 bases and J by 6 bases, with 8 bases of the junction left unmatched. Germline assignment: CDR1 SGHVS and CDR2 FNYEAQ. The CDR3 region has the DNA TGTGCCAGCAGCTCTCCAAGCGGGGGGGTACCCGGGGAGCTGTTTTTT. Its protein product is CASSSPSGGVPGELFF.

The chain's CDR3 is CASSGVAGSTDTQYF. The CDR3 DNA is TGTGCCAGCAGTGGGGTAGCGGGGAGCACAGATACGCAGTATTTT. The chain carries TRBV6-4 and TRBJ2-3, with 8 bases lining up with TRBD2. Germline trimming cut 4 bases from V and 0 bases from J; bases unmatched to any gene: 3. There are 15 residues in the CDR3. CDR1 is MRHNA, CDR2 SNTAGT, per germline.

The rearrangement joins TRBV27 to TRBJ1-1; TRBD1 matches 8 bases. The junction had 6 bases not matched to a gene; V was cut back by 4 bases and J by 5 bases. The CDR3 has 14 residues. The germline V gene has CDR1 MNHEY and CDR2 SMNVEV (reference sequence). The CDR3 sequence is CASSSSNRGTEAFF. The DNA of the CDR3 is TGTGCCAGCAGTTCTTCAAACAGGGGGACTGAAGCTTTCTTT.

The DNA of the CDR3 is TGTGCCAGCAGCCCCTGGGACAGGCCCCAAGATGAGCAGTTCTTC. The encoded protein is CASSPWDRPQDEQFF. V and J are TRBV9 and TRBJ2-1, with 8 bases fitting TRBD1. J was trimmed by 8 bases and V by 4 bases; bases with no gene match: 11. The CDR3 covers 15 residues. Looked up from germline, CDR1 is SGDLS and CDR2 is YYNGEE.

The J gene is TRBJ1-3, the V gene TRBV9; possibly TRBD1 for D (5 bases). Germline assignment: CDR1 SGDLS and CDR2 YYNGEE. Trimming shortened V by 4 bases and J by 4 bases, and 12 bases separated the two germline ends. The CDR3 runs 14 residues. The CDR3 DNA sequence: TGTGCCAGCAGCTCCGGGACTCTCGGAAACACCATATATTTT. Protein sequence: CASSSGTLGNTIYF. Supplemented by reference TRBV9 and TRBJ1-3, the full variable domain reads DSGVTQTPKHLITATGQRVTLRCSPRSGDLSVYWYQQSLDQGLQFLIQYYNGEERAKGNILERFSAQQFPDLHSELNLSSLELGDSALYFCASSSGTLGNTIYFGEGSWLTVV.